This TCR beta chain was sequenced for a study of cytomegalovirus exposure and HLA in healthy donors. The study's findings and limits: In vitro checks showed that a few CMV-associated chains really do target CMV antigens. Among TCR beta chains, those listed as cytomegalovirus-associated numbered roughly 150. Most observed TCR sequences were rare, whereas some public TCRs were detected in many donors.

About this clone: The antigen remains undetermined.

Assay used: immunoSEQ multiplex PCR; TCRdb lists only in-frame clones, some missing. The repertoire holds approximately 97,000 clones, with about 95% as singletons. This CDR3 spans 18 amino acids. CDR1 is LGHNT, CDR2 FRNRAP, per germline. The junction had 15 bases not matched to a gene; V was cut back by 5 bases and J by 2 bases. Source material: PBMCs. This receptor was taken from a woman aged 18-29 years in good health and CMV-seronegative. This chain joins TRBV12-5 and TRBJ2-7, with 10 bases lining up with TRBD2. The CDR3 DNA sequence: TGTGCTAGTGGTGATCCCGGGACTAGCGACCTGAGTACCTACGAGCAGTACTTC. Protein sequence: CASGDPGTSDLSTYEQYF.